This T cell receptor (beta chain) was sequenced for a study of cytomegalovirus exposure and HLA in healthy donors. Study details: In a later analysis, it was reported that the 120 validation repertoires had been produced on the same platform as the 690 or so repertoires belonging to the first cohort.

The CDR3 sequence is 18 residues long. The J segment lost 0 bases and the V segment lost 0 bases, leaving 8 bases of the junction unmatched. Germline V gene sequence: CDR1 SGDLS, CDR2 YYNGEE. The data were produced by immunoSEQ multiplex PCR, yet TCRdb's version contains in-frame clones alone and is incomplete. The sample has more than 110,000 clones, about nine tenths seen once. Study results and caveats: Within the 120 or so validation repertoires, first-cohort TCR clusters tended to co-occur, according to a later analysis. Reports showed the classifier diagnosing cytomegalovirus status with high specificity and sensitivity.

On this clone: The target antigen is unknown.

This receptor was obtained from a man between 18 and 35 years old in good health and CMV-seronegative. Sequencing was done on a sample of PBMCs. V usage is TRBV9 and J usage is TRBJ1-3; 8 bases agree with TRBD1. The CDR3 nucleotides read TGTGCCAGCAGCGTAGCCCAAGGAGGACAGGGCTCTGGAAACACCATATATTTT. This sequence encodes CASSVAQGGQGSGNTIYF.